This is a list of T cell receptor beta chains from one sample in a study of T cells after yellow fever vaccination. One entry per CDR3 protein, called by TCRdb with MiXCR from the 5' RACE reads. The data contain about 210,000 distinct CDR3 sequences, approximately 3% of them seen just once; the ten biggest clones take up approximately 3%. Source: CD4+ T cells sorted from PBMCs, taken 10 days after the yellow fever booster vaccination. All receptors come from a man between 18 and 29 years old who received the YFV17D yellow fever vaccine. The CDR3 runs from the conserved cysteine through the conserved F or W.

v_call: TRBV30
cdr3_aa: CAGGTSGASEQFF

v_call: TRBV6-6
cdr3_aa: CASTRVYNQPQHF

v_call: TRBV5-8
cdr3_aa: CASSNAAAFSYEQYF

v_call: TRBV12-3/TRBV12-4
cdr3_aa: CASTRGAFSSYEQYF

v_call: TRBV20-1
cdr3_aa: CSASAPGTGELFF

v_call: TRBV5-1
cdr3_aa: CASSLEGVNTEAFF

v_call: TRBV18
cdr3_aa: CASSLPPVGETQYF

v_call: TRBV10-3
cdr3_aa: CAISDSTGNQPQHF

v_call: TRBV4-1
cdr3_aa: CASSQAPGQGAFGYTF

v_call: TRBV6-2/TRBV6-3
cdr3_aa: CASSSQILETQYF

v_call: TRBV20-1
cdr3_aa: CSARATQGSEQYF

v_call: TRBV20-1
cdr3_aa: CSARDRLSSYNEQFF